This TCR beta chain was recorded in a study of read filtering for tumor transcriptome and immune sequencing. On the study more broadly: Among patients, some 17 were male and approximately 15 female, aged about 40 to 90 (mean roughly 64). Per sample, TCR-region reads ranged about 3.5 to 11 million by IR-seq, about 80 to 1,400 by RNA-seq.

Study results and limitations: In IR-seq, single-read clonotypes were 70% to 85% of clonotypes but approximately 3.5% of reads. The sorted CD138-negative fraction was a mixed bone marrow immune population, not purified T cells.

Molecular barcoded adaptors covering alpha/delta and beta/gamma chains were used on roughly 400 ng RNA. TCRdb recomputed calls from the reads with MiXCR, one row per CDR3 protein. The data hold 93,000 or so distinct CDR3 sequences, with roughly 21% observed a single time. With respect to this clonotype: Its antigen is currently unknown. A much more abundant neighbour one base away suggests this may be a read error.

With 5 bases removed from V and 4 bases from J, the gap between germline ends came to 18 bases. Per germline, CDR1 SEHNR and CDR2 FQNEAQ (reference sequence). This CDR3 comprises 16 residues. The chain carries TRBV7-9 and TRBJ1-3; D is unclear. The TCR comes from a donor at least 40 years old with multiple myeloma. The specimen was a population of CD138-negative cells sorted from bone marrow. The CDR3 loop is CASSPLYGPGGNTIYF. The CDR3 bases are TGTGCCAGCAGCCCCCTTTACGGCCCGGGAGGAAACACCATATATTTT.